The 9 T cell receptor beta chains below were found in one sample sequenced in a study of blood T cell repertoires in COVID-19. Using immunoSEQ multiplex PCR, the repertoire was profiled, and TCRdb retains in-frame clones only, with some absent. This sample has around 75,000 clones, with approximately 80% found just once. Material for sequencing was peripheral blood. These receptors were collected from a man aged 50-60 years with COVID-19, enrolled during active disease.

V and J are TRBV3-1 (or the pseudogene TRBV3-2) and TRBJ1-2, with D perhaps matching TRBD1 (5 bases). This CDR3 comprises 15 residues. Germline CDR1 is LGHDT and CDR2 is YNNKEL (reference sequence). V shed 0 bases and J shed 4 bases, with 12 bases lying between them. The CDR3 DNA sequence: TGTGCCAGCAGCCAAGATGCGAGGGGAGGCTATGGCTACACCTTC. Translation gives CASSQDARGGYGYTF.

CDR3 sequence (DNA): TGTGCCAGCAGCCACAAGGGGCCCGGCACTGAAGCTTTCTTT. Translation gives CASSHKGPGTEAFF. The chain joins TRBV6-5 to TRBJ1-1, with D perhaps matching TRBD1 (5 bases). There are 14 residues in the CDR3. Trimming shortened V by 6 bases and J by 4 bases, and 15 bases separated the two germline ends. The germline V gene encodes CDR1 MNHEY and CDR2 SVGAGI.

The chain uses TRBV28 and TRBJ2-5, with D perhaps matching TRBD1 (5 bases). This CDR3 has 12 residues. V was shortened by 6 bases and J by 4 bases, with 9 bases between the two germline ends. The germline V gene encodes CDR1 MDHEN and CDR2 SYDVKM. In DNA form, the CDR3 reads TGTGCCAGCAGGGGGCGCGGAGAGACCCAGTACTTC. Amino acids: CASRGRGETQYF. Full variable domain (outside the CDR3, taken from reference TRBV28 and TRBJ2-5): DVKVTQSSRYLVKRTGEKVFLECVQDMDHENMFWYRQDPGLGLRLIYFSYDVKMKEKGDIPEGYSVSREKKERFSLILESASTNQTSMYLCASRGRGETQYFGPGTRLLVL.

This clone was recorded a few times. The V gene is TRBV27, the J gene TRBJ1-1; a possible D gene is TRBD1 (5 bases). The CDR3 runs 16 residues. V was cut by 3 bases and J by 3 bases, with 17 bases left in between. In germline, CDR1 is MNHEY, CDR2 SMNVEV (reference sequence). The CDR3 sequence is CASSFMYRGGDTEAFF. Written as DNA, the CDR3 is TGTGCCAGCAGTTTCATGTACCGGGGGGGGGACACTGAAGCTTTCTTT.

V and J are TRBV2 and TRBJ2-1; 7 bases line up with TRBD2. The CDR3 is made up of 16 amino acids. The germline V gene encodes CDR1 SNHLY and CDR2 FYNNEI. V shed 2 bases and J 3 bases; nucleotides not matched to a gene: 7. DNA of the CDR3: TGTGCCAGCAGTGAAATGGTGGGAGGGAGCTACAATGAGCAGTTCTTC. Its protein is CASSEMVGGSYNEQFF.

The chain carries TRBV3-1 (or the pseudogene TRBV3-2) and TRBJ1-1; the D gene is possibly TRBD1 (5 bases). This CDR3 contains 15 residues. V was clipped by 4 bases and J by 3 bases, with 15 bases between them. Per germline, CDR1 LGHDT and CDR2 YNNKEL (reference sequence). CDR3 protein: CASSLTGGGDTEAFF. CDR3 coding DNA: TGTGCCAGCAGCCTCACAGGCGGGGGAGACACTGAAGCTTTCTTT.

The chain couples TRBV21-1 to TRBJ1-6; TRBD1 is the table's D call and was not checked against the DNA. TRBV21-1 is a pseudogene. The CDR3 contains 14 residues. The CDR3 coding sequence is TGTGCCAACTTTGACAGGGAAGGGGGTTCACCCCTCCACTTT. Encoded protein: CANFDREGGSPLHF.

The CDR3 bases are TGTGCCAGCAGCTTAGCCGGGGGGAACACTGAAGCTTTCTTT. Its protein product is CASSLAGGNTEAFF. The chain couples TRBV7-9 to TRBJ1-1, with a weak D call TRBD1 (5 bases). Germline lookup yields CDR1 SEHNR and CDR2 FQNEAQ (reference sequence). There are 14 residues in the CDR3. With 0 bases removed from V and 1 base from J, the gap between germline ends came to 6 bases.

With respect to this clone: Sequence at one end of the junction differs from germline and may be a read error. This chain joins TRBV3-1 (or the pseudogene TRBV3-2) and TRBJ1-2; D is perhaps TRBD1 (6 bases). CDR3 length: 13 amino acids. Per the germline V gene, CDR1 is LGHDT and CDR2 is YNNKEL (reference sequence). The CDR3 loop is CASSQARTDVLSF. The CDR3 DNA reads TGTGCCAGCAGCCAAGCCCGGACAGACGTATTGTCCTTC.